The 8 T cell receptor beta chains below all came from one sample that was sequenced in a study of cytomegalovirus exposure and HLA in healthy donors. With 60 Vbeta and 13 Jbeta primers, the PCR was carried out. Clones were read by immunoSEQ multiplex PCR, and TCRdb kept only the in-frame ones, dropping some. The data hold approximately 170,000 clones, with around 63% observed a single time. The sequenced sample was PBMCs. Receptors were obtained from a woman between 18 and 30 years old in good health and CMV-seropositive.

This clone was seen only once. This rearrangement joins TRBV28 to TRBJ1-1; D remains unclear. V lost 5 bases to trimming and J lost 4 bases, with 11 bases between them. Germline V CDR1 and CDR2: MDHEN, SYDVKM. This CDR3 contains 13 residues. The CDR3, as DNA: TGTGCCAGCAGTCTACTAAGTGGCACTGAAGCTTTCTTT. Translated: CASSLLSGTEAFF.

The chain uses TRBV28 and TRBJ2-5, with D possibly TRBD2 on 5 matching bases. CDR1 MDHEN and CDR2 SYDVKM come from the germline V gene. The CDR3 is 16 amino acids. The V gene lost 9 bases and the J gene lost 5 bases, with 25 bases spanning the gap. CDR3 nucleotide sequence: TGTGCCAGTCGGGCGGCCCCGAGGGTGACGAGGGAGACCCAGTACTTC. It translates to CASRAAPRVTRETQYF.

A few counts support this clone. This chain joins TRBV7-9 and TRBJ2-5; 10 positions match TRBD1. CDR3 size: 14 residues. Germline CDR1 and CDR2: SEHNR and FQNEAQ (reference sequence). V shed 7 bases, J shed 3 bases, and the junction held 5 bases outside the gene matches. DNA for the CDR3: TGTGCCAGCAAAAGGGACAGGGGAGAAGAGACCCAGTACTTC. Translated: CASKRDRGEETQYF.

This clone was observed a handful of times. The chain employs TRBV29-1 and TRBJ2-3, with 11 bases identical to TRBD2. Germline assignment: CDR1 SQVTM and CDR2 ANQGSEA. With V trimmed by 5 bases and J by 0 bases, 7 bases remained unmatched. The CDR3 has 16 residues. CDR3 sequence (DNA): TGCAGCGTTTTGACTAGCGGGGTAACTAGCACAGATACGCAGTATTTT. This encodes CSVLTSGVTSTDTQYF.

The chain combines TRBV25-1 with TRBJ2-1; TRBD1 matches 7 bases. Germline CDR1 reads MGHDK; CDR2 reads SYGVNS. The CDR3 loop spans 13 amino acids. J was trimmed by 5 bases and V by 6 bases; bases with no gene match: 4. CDR3 protein: CASRGTANNEQFF. The CDR3 DNA sequence: TGTGCCAGCAGGGGGACAGCAAACAATGAGCAGTTCTTC.

This clone showed up just once. The DNA for the CDR3 is TGTGCCAGTTCTAAGCGGGAGTCGGTCACCGGGGAGCTGTTTTTT. Encoded protein: CASSKRESVTGELFF. This chain joins TRBV19 and TRBJ2-2; 8 nucleotides align to TRBD2. CDR1 LNHDA and CDR2 SQIVND come from the germline V gene (reference sequence). The CDR3 contains 15 residues. Trimming removed 8 bases from V and 4 bases from J; junction bases left unmatched: 9.

A single count supports this clone. The V call is TRBV10-3, the J call TRBJ1-1, with TRBD1 matching over 8 bases. Trimming removed 0 bases from V and 1 base from J; junction bases left unmatched: 10. From germline, CDR1 is ENHRY and CDR2 SYGVKD. The CDR3 sequence is 18 residues long. As DNA, the CDR3 is TGTGCCATCAGTGAGTCAGGGACAGGCAGCCCGGGGAACACTGAAGCTTTCTTT. This translates into CAISESGTGSPGNTEAFF.

This clone was observed once. V is TRBV7-2 and J is TRBJ2-7; 9 bases line up with TRBD2. This CDR3 has 12 amino acids. Germline-derived CDR1 and CDR2 are SGHTA and FQGNSA. Trimming removed 5 bases from V and 7 bases from J; junction bases left unmatched: 3. The CDR3 DNA follows: TGTGCCAGCAGCCGAACTAGCGGGGAGCAGTACTTC. Translated, it gives CASSRTSGEQYF.